Shown below are 3 T cell receptor beta chains from a single sample sequenced in a study of blood T cell repertoires in COVID-19. Produced via immunoSEQ multiplex PCR; TCRdb's table is partial and in-frame only. Of 90,000 to 150,000 clones listed, about four fifths are singletons. The sample was peripheral blood. The receptors were sampled from a human donor in a cohort sampled during active COVID-19.

The V and J genes are TRBV28 and TRBJ1-2; no firm D call. Trimming removed 2 bases from V and 6 bases from J, with 13 bases in between. Germline lookup yields CDR1 MDHEN and CDR2 SYDVKM. The CDR3 has 14 residues. CDR3 coding DNA: TGTGCCAGCAGTTTAGAACCCGGGTCACATGGCTACACCTTC. This encodes CASSLEPGSHGYTF.

This clone showed up just a few times. The chain has TRBV5-1 and TRBJ2-3; tentatively, D is TRBD2 (6 bases). The CDR3 has 17 residues. Germline CDR1 reads SGHRS; CDR2 reads YFSETQ. V shed 4 bases and J shed 3 bases, with 21 bases lying between them. This CDR3 is CASSPFTLGGETDTQYF. The DNA for the CDR3 is TGCGCCAGCAGCCCGTTCACCTTGGGGGGAGAAACAGATACGCAGTATTTT.

The chain recombines TRBV18 with TRBJ2-7, with D perhaps TRBD1 (6 bases). The CDR3 loop spans 15 amino acids. V was pared by 4 bases and J by 5 bases, with 18 bases between. Looked up from germline, CDR1 is KGHSH and CDR2 is LQKENI. The CDR3 bases are TGTGCCAGCTCACAGCAGGGGATATGGGTCGACGAGCAGTACTTC. Translated, it gives CASSQQGIWVDEQYF. The whole variable domain, remainder taken from reference TRBV18 and TRBJ2-7, is NAGVMQNPRHLVRRRGQEARLRCSPMKGHSHVYWYRQLPEEGLKFMVYLQKENIIDESGMPKERFSAEFPKEGPSILRIQQVVRGDSAAYFCASSQQGIWVDEQYFGPGTRLTVT.